This TCR beta chain was obtained from a study of T-cell memory formation after mild COVID-19. V shed 0 bases and J 5 bases; nucleotides not matched to a gene: 4. CDR3 length equals 15 residues. CDR1 is SGHNT and CDR2 is YYREEE in the germline V gene (reference sequence). MiXCR, applied by TCRdb to the 5' RACE reads, yields one record per CDR3 protein. The table records 40,000 or so distinct CDR3 sequences, about 6.3% of them present only once. Findings of the study overall: Researchers report contracting CD4+ clones mostly in CM and EM, with CD8+ clones in EMRA.

A word on this clonotype: Its antigen is currently unknown.

This clonotype was sampled from an adult who had mild COVID-19 (a few samples of this study predate the infection). Cell type and time point are not known. The sequenced sample consisted of PBMCs or a T cell subset sorted from them (not recorded which). V usage is TRBV5-4 and J usage is TRBJ2-2; 7 bases line up with TRBD1. The CDR3 is CASSLATGQTGELFF. For the CDR3, the DNA is TGTGCCAGCAGCTTGGCCACGGGACAGACCGGGGAGCTGTTTTTT.